The subject of this entry is one T cell receptor (beta chain). Repertoires were generated with immunoSEQ multiplex PCR, while TCRdb's copy carries only in-frame clones and drops some. This sample yields more than 20,000 clones, of which 80% to 85% are seen a single time; 0.3% to 0.4% belongs to the top ten. The data stem from a study of STAT5B mutations in CD4+ large granular lymphocyte leukemia. The CDR3 covers 14 residues. The ends were cut back, 2 bases at V and 2 bases at J, with 7 bases in the middle. Germline CDR1 SGHAT, CDR2 FQNNGV. This receptor was taken from a human donor in good health. J is TRBJ1-3 and V is TRBV11-2; TRBD1 is a possible D gene (5 bases). Sequencing was carried out using CD4+ T cells from blood buffy coats. The CDR3: CASSLQGAGNTIYF. The CDR3 DNA is TGTGCCAGCAGCTTACAAGGGGCTGGAAACACCATATATTTT.